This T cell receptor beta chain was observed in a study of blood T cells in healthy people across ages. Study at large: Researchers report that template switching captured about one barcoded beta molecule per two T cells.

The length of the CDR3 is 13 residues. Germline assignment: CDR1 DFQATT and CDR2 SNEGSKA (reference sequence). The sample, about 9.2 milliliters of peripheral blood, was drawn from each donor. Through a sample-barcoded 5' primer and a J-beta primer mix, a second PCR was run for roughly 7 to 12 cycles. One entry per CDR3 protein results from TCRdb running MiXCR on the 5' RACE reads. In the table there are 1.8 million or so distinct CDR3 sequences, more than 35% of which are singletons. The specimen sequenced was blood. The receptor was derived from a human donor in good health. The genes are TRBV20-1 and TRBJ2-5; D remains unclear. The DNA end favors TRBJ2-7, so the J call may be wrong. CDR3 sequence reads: CSALGSVTGEQYF. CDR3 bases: TGCAGTGCCCTCGGGTCCGTGACCGGCGAGCAGTACTTC.